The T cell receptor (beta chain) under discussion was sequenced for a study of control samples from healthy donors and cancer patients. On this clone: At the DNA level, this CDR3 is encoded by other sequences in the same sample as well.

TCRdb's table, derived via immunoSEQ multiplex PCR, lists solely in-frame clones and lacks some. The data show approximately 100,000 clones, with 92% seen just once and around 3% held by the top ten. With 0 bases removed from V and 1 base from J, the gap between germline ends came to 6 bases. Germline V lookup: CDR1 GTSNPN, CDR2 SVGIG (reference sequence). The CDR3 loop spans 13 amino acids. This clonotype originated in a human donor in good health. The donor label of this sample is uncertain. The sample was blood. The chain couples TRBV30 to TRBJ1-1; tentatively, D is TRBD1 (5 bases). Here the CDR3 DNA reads TGTGCCTGGAGTGTCAGGGAGAACACTGAAGCTTTCTTT. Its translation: CAWSVRENTEAFF. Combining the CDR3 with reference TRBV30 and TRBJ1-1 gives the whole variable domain SQTIHQWPATLVQPVGSPLSLECTVEGTSNPNLYWYRQAAGRGLQLLFYSVGIGQISSEVPQNLSASRPQDRQFILSSKKLLLSDSGFYLCAWSVRENTEAFFGQGTRLTVV.